This T cell receptor beta chain was profiled in a study of T cell repertoires in cytomegalovirus infection. Study overall: Recently identified HLA-C-restricted CMV epitopes and well-studied HLA-B-restricted CMV epitopes were used by the study.

Study results and limitations: Carriage of CMV together with the relevant HLA was identifiable through cumulative public TCR beta family frequency. Dominant in the ex vivo response were TCR beta clonotypes restricted by HLA-C and specific for CMV.

Using its own MiXCR run on the reads, TCRdb lists one record per CDR3 protein. The sample has roughly 920,000 distinct CDR3 sequences; around 32% are singletons. CDR3 size: 13 residues. V trimming: 6 bases; J trimming: 6 bases; junction bases outside the gene matches: 4. About this clonotype: The antigen remains undetermined.

The chain uses TRBV12-3 or TRBV12-4 and TRBJ1-1; 10 nucleotides match TRBD1. The sequencing here drew on cultured CD8+ T cells from PBMCs, taken from culture after CMV antigen stimulation. The TCR sequence derives from a human donor in good health (CMV status not recorded). Some clones in this sample may be carry-over from other donors' samples. This CDR3 reads CASRTGGGPEAFF. The CDR3 nucleotides read TGTGCCAGCAGGACAGGGGGCGGGCCTGAAGCTTTCTTT.